This entry features one TCR beta chain sequence. This clonotype has more than one count but fewer than ten. Its target antigen remains unknown. Base qualities were left out, and no much larger clone turns up one base away. The source of the sample is a study of blood T cells in healthy people across ages (dated by TCRdb to 2014 to 2015). Turning to the overall study: In model experiments, template switching captured roughly one uniquely barcoded TCR beta cDNA molecule for every two T cells. Two additional independent replicas of 1 million unique cDNA reads from the same blood draw were analyzed for two donors (one aged 18 to 29 and one aged 80 or older). Donors were grouped into four age groups: young (average 16 years), middle-aged (less than 40), aged (62) and long-lived (about 82). Donors of different ages were randomly distributed across sequencing lanes to avoid experimental bias. Age-related changes in TCR beta repertoire diversity were measured in the study by deep sequencing normalized with unique cDNA molecular identifiers.

Overall study results and their limits: Observed TCR beta diversity correlated strongly with the percentage of naive T cells measured by flow cytometry. Estimates of total diversity based on one million sequenced T cells were regarded as lower bounds and as underestimates. Observed TCR beta diversity per million T cells fell roughly linearly with age, and a significant reduction was already apparent by age approximately 41. Compared with the aged group, the long-lived group had more naive CD4+ T cells, fewer expanded clones and increased TCR diversity, suggesting age selection. Conclusive comparison of naive and antigen-experienced compartments was prevented by the profiling of bulk unsorted PBMCs. The CMV infection status of donors was not known, potentially confounding age-related changes in expanded clonotypes.

According to the germline V gene, CDR1 reads MRHNA and CDR2 reads SNTAGT. The cysteine opens and the phenylalanine closes a CDR3 of 15 amino acids. Only CDR3 DNA remains: 45 bases, in frame from the first base. The library was generated by 5' RACE. TCRdb shows the sequencer as Illumina HiSeq 2500. A second 7 to 11 cycle PCR used a sample-barcoded 5' primer and a J-beta primer mix. Each TCR beta cDNA molecule received a unique molecular identifier from a template-switch 5' adaptor carrying 12 random nucleotides. Each sample yielded at least 3 million CDR3-containing paired-end reads. First-strand cDNA was synthesized from all RNA with the Mint cDNA synthesis kit, primed by a TRBC-specific oligonucleotide. All cDNA was treated with uracil-DNA glycosylase and then went through a first 18-cycle PCR with the universal primers M1SS and BC2_uni_R. Under the source paper's analysis protocol: For normalization, 1 million high-quality reads were randomly selected from each sample, with every read carrying a distinct molecular identifier. Reads sharing molecular identifiers were discarded rather than binned into consensus sequences. MiTCR, run with a Q25 quality threshold and the strictest error-elimination algorithm, handled CDR3 identification, clonotype clustering and error correction. A nonparametric unseen species model using Euler transformation provided a lower-bound estimate of total TCR beta diversity. TCRdb took the public reads, trimmed them with fastp at Q25, ran MiXCR for clone calling and kept in-frame beta chains. Each CDR3 protein gets just one entry, which takes the most common genes and DNA from the rows behind it. TCRdb's processing, not the authors', yielded these V and J calls. This sample is represented by around 1,500,000 distinct CDR3 sequences; 28% of them were singletons. The ten largest clonotypes hold approximately 7.7% of the sample.

Donors were 30 to 45 systemically healthy Caucasian individuals from Russia aged roughly 6 to 100 years. About 9.1 milliliters of peripheral blood were collected from each donor into EDTA-treated Vacutainer tubes. Ficoll-Paque density-gradient centrifugation was used to isolate PBMCs, with at least 7 million per sample. Trizol reagent was used to extract total RNA from PBMCs, with at least 5 micrograms per sample. Naive CD45RAhigh/CD27high T cell percentages were measured by flow cytometry on a PBMC aliquot from every donor. In this chain, TRBV6-4 is recombined with TRBJ2-7; 13 central bases correspond to TRBD2. Specimen: blood. This TCR was sampled from a woman in her thirties in good health. The DNA sequence is as follows: TGTGAAAATCGGACTAGCGGGAGTCTTCCCTACGAGCAGTACTTC. Translated, it reads CENRTSGSLPYEQYF.